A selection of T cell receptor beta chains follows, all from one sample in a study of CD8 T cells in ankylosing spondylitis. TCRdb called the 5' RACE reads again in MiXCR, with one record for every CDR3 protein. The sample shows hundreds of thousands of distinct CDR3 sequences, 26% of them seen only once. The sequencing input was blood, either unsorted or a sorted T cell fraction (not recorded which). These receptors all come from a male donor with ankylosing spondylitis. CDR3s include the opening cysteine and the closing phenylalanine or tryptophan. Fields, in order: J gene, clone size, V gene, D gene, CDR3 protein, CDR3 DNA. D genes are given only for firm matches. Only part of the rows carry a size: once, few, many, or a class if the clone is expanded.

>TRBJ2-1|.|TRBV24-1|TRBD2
CSSSDGLGRDNEQFF
TGTTCCTCCAGTGACGGACTAGGGAGGGACAATGAGCAGTTCTTC
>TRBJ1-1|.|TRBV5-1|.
CASSWAGAGDTEAFF
TGCGCCAGCAGCTGGGCGGGGGCAGGGGACACTGAAGCTTTCTTT
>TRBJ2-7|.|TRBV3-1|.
CASSQDWAPQYF
TGTGCCAGCAGCCAAGACTGGGCTCCGCAGTACTTC
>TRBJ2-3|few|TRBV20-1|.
CSAMWGSTDTQYF
TGCAGTGCCATGTGGGGAAGCACAGATACGCAGTATTTT
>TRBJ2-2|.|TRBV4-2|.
CASSQEQAARGWLGNGELFF
TGTGCCAGCAGCCAAGAACAGGCGGCCCGGGGTTGGTTGGGGAACGGGGAGCTGTTTTTT
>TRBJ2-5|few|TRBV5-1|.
CASAGGQVLSVETQYF
TGCGCCAGCGCGGGGGGACAGGTTTTATCAGTGGAGACCCAGTACTTC
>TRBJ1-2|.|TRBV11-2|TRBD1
CASSFPLDRANYGYTF
TGTGCCAGCAGCTTCCCCCTGGACAGGGCAAATTATGGCTACACCTTC
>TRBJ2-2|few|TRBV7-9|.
CASSPAKGVGELFF
TGTGCCAGCAGCCCGGCGAAGGGAGTCGGGGAGCTGTTTTTT
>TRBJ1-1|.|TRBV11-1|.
CASSLGRGLNTEAFF
TGTGCCAGCAGCTTAGGCAGAGGGCTGAACACTGAAGCTTTCTTT
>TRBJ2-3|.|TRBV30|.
CAWSALSREEDTQYF
TGTGCCTGGAGCGCCCTCTCCAGGGAGGAGGATACGCAGTATTTT
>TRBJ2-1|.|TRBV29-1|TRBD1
CSVGGQGYEQFF
TGCAGCGTTGGGGGACAGGGCTATGAGCAGTTCTTC
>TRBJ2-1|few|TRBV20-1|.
CSASPGAYNEQFF
TGCAGTGCCAGCCCGGGAGCCTACAATGAGCAGTTCTTC
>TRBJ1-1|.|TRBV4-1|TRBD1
CASRTGTGQNTEAFF
TGCGCCAGCAGAACCGGGACAGGGCAGAACACTGAAGCTTTCTTT
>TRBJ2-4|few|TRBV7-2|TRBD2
CASSPTTSGSLGNIQYF
TGTGCCAGCAGCCCCACTACTAGCGGGAGCCTGGGAAACATTCAGTACTTC
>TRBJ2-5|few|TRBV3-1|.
CASSQDWTQETQYF
TGTGCCAGCAGCCAAGATTGGACCCAAGAGACCCAGTACTTC
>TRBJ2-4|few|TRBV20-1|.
CSAREGVAKNIQYF
TGCAGTGCTAGAGAAGGAGTAGCCAAAAACATTCAGTACTTC
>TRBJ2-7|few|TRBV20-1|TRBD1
CSAIGDSPLREQYF
TGCAGTGCTATCGGGGACAGTCCATTGCGCGAGCAGTACTTC
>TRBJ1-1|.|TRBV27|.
CASRALYVTEAFF
TGTGCCAGCAGGGCCCTCTATGTAACTGAAGCTTTCTTT
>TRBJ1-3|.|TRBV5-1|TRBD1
CASSVGTGGYFGNTIYF
TGCGCCAGCAGCGTGGGGACAGGGGGCTACTTTGGAAACACCATATATTTT